The 13 T cell receptor beta chains listed next were all sequenced from one sample in a study of blood T cell repertoires in COVID-19 (dated by TCRdb to the early 2020s). Libraries were built with the immunoSEQ multiplex PCR assay. TCRdb took over this immuneACCESS table, retaining in-frame rearrangements with V and J assigned. Such tables are incomplete; in checked studies, under half of the missing clones stem from an unresolved V gene, and the remainder is unexplained. The sample has some 150,000 clones on record, approximately 80% of them singletons. 10% to 15% of the sample belongs to the ten largest clones. Input material: peripheral blood. The receptor source for this set is a man aged 55-75 years with active or convalescent COVID-19.

The genes are TRBV29-1 and TRBJ1-2; D is ambiguous. V lost 7 bases and J 5 bases, leaving 11 bases between the germline ends. The CDR3 is 11 amino acids. CDR1 SQVTM and CDR2 ANQGSEA come from the germline V gene. The CDR3 sequence is CSGRGGYGYTF. CDR3 coding DNA: TGCAGCGGTCGAGGAGGGTATGGCTACACCTTC.

The chain recombines TRBV6-1 with TRBJ1-6; 7 bases are shared with TRBD1. The germline gives CDR1 MNHNS, CDR2 SASEGT. Losses at the gene ends were 4 bases for V and 7 bases for J; bases not matched to a gene: 10. There are 16 residues in the CDR3. The CDR3 here is CASSVLEGARNSPLHF. For the CDR3, the DNA is TGTGCCAGCAGTGTACTGGAGGGGGCCCGGAATTCACCCCTCCACTTT.

This sequence joins TRBV10-3 and TRBJ1-1; no reliable D call. Per the germline V gene, CDR1 is ENHRY and CDR2 is SYGVKD. The CDR3 runs 14 residues. Trimming pared 3 bases from V and 5 bases from J, leaving 13 bases between. The CDR3 region has the DNA TGTGCCATCAGTGAAAGAGCCAGGTTTACTGAAGCTTTCTTT. Its translation is CAISERARFTEAFF.

This sequence joins TRBV2 and TRBJ2-5; maybe TRBD1 (5 bases). Per germline, CDR1 SNHLY and CDR2 FYNNEI. This CDR3 spans 13 amino acids. The V gene lost 4 bases and the J gene lost 3 bases, with 9 bases spanning the gap. The CDR3 DNA is TGTGCCAGCAGTGGGGGCCCAAAAGAGACCCAGTACTTC. Its protein is CASSGGPKETQYF.

The chain combines TRBV9 with TRBJ1-1; tentative D call: TRBD1 (6 bases). Trimming stripped 5 bases from V and 4 bases from J, with 15 bases between. CDR3 length equals 14 residues. The germline gives CDR1 SGDLS, CDR2 YYNGEE. The DNA for the CDR3 is TGTGCCAGCAGGTCCCTAAGGGGGAGCACTGAAGCTTTCTTT. It specifies CASRSLRGSTEAFF.

This clone occurred a few times. This sequence joins TRBV29-1 and TRBJ2-7, with 7 bases fitting TRBD1. Trimming removed 2 bases from V and 0 bases from J; junction bases left unmatched: 4. The CDR3 length is 14 residues. Germline CDR1 is SQVTM and CDR2 is ANQGSEA. CDR3 in amino acids: CSVETRQGSYEQYF. CDR3 DNA sequence: TGCAGCGTTGAAACGCGACAGGGCTCCTACGAGCAGTACTTC.

V is TRBV12-2 and J is TRBJ2-1; TRBD2 is the table's D call, not checked against the DNA. TRBV12-2 is deemed a pseudogene. The CDR3 sequence is 17 residues long. CDR3 in amino acids: CASRPCTSGRLYNEQFF. CDR3 sequence (DNA): TGTGCAAGTCGCCCATGTACTAGCGGGAGGCTCTACAATGAGCAGTTCTTC.

The chain couples TRBV27 to TRBJ1-2, with 7 bases fitting TRBD1. This CDR3 region has 15 residues. Germline V gene sequence: CDR1 MNHEY, CDR2 SMNVEV (reference sequence). V was clipped by 4 bases and J by 1 base; unmatched bases: 6. The CDR3 nucleotides read TGTGCCAGCAGTTCCGGACAGGAGATTAACTATGGCTACACCTTC. This encodes CASSSGQEINYGYTF.

V gene TRBV3-1 (or the pseudogene TRBV3-2) combines with J gene TRBJ1-5, with TRBD1 matching over 7 bases. Trimming removed 3 bases from V and 2 bases from J; junction bases left unmatched: 1. This CDR3 is 14 amino acids long. CDR1 and CDR2 from the germline V gene are LGHDT and YNNKEL (reference sequence). Here the CDR3 DNA reads TGTGCCAGCAGCCACGGACAGGGCAATCAGCCCCAGCATTTT. Its protein product is CASSHGQGNQPQHF.

This clone was found a few times. The chain has TRBV19 and TRBJ1-1; 7 nucleotides line up with TRBD1. The CDR3 has 13 residues. Germline trimming cut 6 bases from V and 5 bases from J; bases unmatched to any gene: 6. The germline V gene has CDR1 LNHDA and CDR2 SQIVND (reference sequence). The CDR3 bases are TGTGCCAGTAGCGCACAGGGGCGGACTGAAGCTTTCTTT. This encodes CASSAQGRTEAFF.

This clone turned up a few times. The chain joins TRBV29-1 to TRBJ2-2; D unresolved. Per the germline V gene, CDR1 is SQVTM and CDR2 is ANQGSEA. CDR3 length equals 13 residues. Trimming took 5 bases from V and 0 from J, leaving 7 bases between them. CDR3 bases: TGCAGCGTTTACCCAGCGAACACCGGGGAGCTGTTTTTT. It codes for CSVYPANTGELFF.

V and J are TRBV10-3 and TRBJ2-5; D call uncertain. Deletions cut 1 base from V and 1 base from J, with 10 bases between. Germline CDR1 reads ENHRY; CDR2 reads SYGVKD. This CDR3 has 15 amino acids. CDR3 region: CAISEFVQPQETQYF. CDR3 DNA sequence: TGTGCCATCAGTGAGTTTGTACAGCCCCAAGAGACCCAGTACTTC.

The chain has TRBV21-1 and TRBJ1-6. TRBV21-1 corresponds to a pseudogene. The CDR3 runs to 16 residues. The CDR3 is CAENLRGGHPNSPLHF. CDR3 nucleotides: TGTGCCGAGAACTTAAGGGGGGGGCATCCAAATTCACCCCTCCACTTT.